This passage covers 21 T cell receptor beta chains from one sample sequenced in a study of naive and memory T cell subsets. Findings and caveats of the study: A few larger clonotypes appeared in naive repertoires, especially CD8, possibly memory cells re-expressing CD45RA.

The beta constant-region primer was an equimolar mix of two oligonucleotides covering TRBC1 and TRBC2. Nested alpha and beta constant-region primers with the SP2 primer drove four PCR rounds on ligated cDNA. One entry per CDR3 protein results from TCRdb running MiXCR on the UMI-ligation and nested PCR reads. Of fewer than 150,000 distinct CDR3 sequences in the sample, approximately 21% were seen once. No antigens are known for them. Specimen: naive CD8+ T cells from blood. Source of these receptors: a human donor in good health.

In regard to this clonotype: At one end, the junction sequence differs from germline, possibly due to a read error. The CDR3 sequence is CASSLEVDTQYF. The CDR3 nucleotides are TGTGCCAGCAGTTTAGAGGTCGATACGCAGTATTTT. The chain joins TRBV7-9 to TRBJ2-3; D unresolved. The length of the CDR3 is 12 residues. CDR1 and CDR2 (germline): SEHNR, FQNEAQ (reference sequence).

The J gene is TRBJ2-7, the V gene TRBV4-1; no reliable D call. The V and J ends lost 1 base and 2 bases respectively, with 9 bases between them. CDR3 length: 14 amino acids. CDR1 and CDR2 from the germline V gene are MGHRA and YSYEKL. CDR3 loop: CASSQVMVPYEQYF. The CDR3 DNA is TGCGCCAGCAGCCAAGTAATGGTCCCCTACGAGCAGTACTTC.

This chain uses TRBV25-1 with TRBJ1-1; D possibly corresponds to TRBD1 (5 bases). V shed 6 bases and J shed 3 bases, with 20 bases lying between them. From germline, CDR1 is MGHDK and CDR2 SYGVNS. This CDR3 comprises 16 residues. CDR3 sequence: CASRTSYRDGDTEAFF. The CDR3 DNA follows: TGTGCCAGCAGGACAAGCTACCGGGACGGAGACACTGAAGCTTTCTTT. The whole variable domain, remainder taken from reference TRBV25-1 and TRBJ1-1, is EADIYQTPRYLVIGTGKKITLECSQTMGHDKMYWYQQDPGMELHLIHYSYGVNSTEKGDLSSESTVSRIRTEHFPLTLESARPSHTSQYLCASRTSYRDGDTEAFFGQGTRLTVV.

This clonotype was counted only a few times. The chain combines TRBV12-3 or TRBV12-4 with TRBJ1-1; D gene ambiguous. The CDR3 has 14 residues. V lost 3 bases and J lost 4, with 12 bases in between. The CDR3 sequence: CASSLVGRSTEAFF. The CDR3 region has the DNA TGTGCCAGCAGTTTGGTTGGGAGGAGCACTGAAGCTTTCTTT.

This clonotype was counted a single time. As DNA, the CDR3 is TGTGCCAGCAGTTACGTCGTCGGGGGGCTCTACGAGCAGTACTTC. Its protein is CASSYVVGGLYEQYF. This chain uses TRBV6-5 with TRBJ2-7, with D possibly TRBD2 on 7 matching bases. The germline CDR1 and CDR2 sequences are MNHEY and SVGAGI. The V end was cut by 2 bases, the J end by 3 bases, with 14 bases between. The CDR3 has 15 residues.

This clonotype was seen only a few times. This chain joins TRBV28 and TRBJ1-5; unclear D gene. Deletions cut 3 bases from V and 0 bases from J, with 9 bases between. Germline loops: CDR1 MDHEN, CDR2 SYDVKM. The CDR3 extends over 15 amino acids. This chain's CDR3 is CASSFRNYSNQPQHF. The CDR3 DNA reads TGTGCCAGCAGTTTTAGGAACTATAGCAATCAGCCCCAGCATTTT.

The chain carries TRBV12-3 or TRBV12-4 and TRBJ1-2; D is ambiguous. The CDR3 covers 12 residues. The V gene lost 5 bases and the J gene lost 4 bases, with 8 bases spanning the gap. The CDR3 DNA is TGTGCCAGCAGTGGTTGGCTCTATGGCTACACCTTC. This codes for CASSGWLYGYTF.

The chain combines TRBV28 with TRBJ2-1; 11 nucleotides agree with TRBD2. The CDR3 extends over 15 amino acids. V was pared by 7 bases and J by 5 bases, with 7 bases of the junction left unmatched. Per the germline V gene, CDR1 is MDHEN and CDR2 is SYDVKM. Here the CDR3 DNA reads TGTGCCAGCACCGCTCTGGGACTAGCGGACAATGAGCAGTTCTTC. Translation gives CASTALGLADNEQFF.

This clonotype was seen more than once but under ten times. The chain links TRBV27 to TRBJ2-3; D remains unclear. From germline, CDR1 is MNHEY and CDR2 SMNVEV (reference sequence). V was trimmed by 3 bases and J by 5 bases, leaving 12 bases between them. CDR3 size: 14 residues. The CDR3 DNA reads TGTGCCAGCAGTTTCTTGGCAGGAGAAGATACGCAGTATTTT. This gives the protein CASSFLAGEDTQYF.

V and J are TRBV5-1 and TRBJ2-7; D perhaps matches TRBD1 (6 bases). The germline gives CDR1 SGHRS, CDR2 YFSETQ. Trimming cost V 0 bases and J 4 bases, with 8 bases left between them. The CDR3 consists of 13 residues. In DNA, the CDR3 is TGCGCCAGCAGCTTGGACAGGGAATACGAGCAGTACTTC. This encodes CASSLDREYEQYF.

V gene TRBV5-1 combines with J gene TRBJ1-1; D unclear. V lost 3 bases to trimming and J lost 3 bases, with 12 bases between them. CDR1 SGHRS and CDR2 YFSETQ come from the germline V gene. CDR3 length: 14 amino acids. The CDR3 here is CASSSQEGYTEAFF. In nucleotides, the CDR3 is TGCGCCAGCAGCTCCCAGGAGGGATACACTGAAGCTTTCTTT.

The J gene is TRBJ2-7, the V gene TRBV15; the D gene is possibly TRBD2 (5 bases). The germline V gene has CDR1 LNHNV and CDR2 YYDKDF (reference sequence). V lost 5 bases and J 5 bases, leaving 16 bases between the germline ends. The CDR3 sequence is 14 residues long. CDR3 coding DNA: TGTGCCACCAGCTTGACGGACTCGCCCCACGAGCAGTACTTC. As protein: CATSLTDSPHEQYF.

The DNA of the CDR3 is TGCAGTGCTAGAGATGAGGGTGTTAGCGGGAGGTATGAGCAGTTCTTC. Translated, it gives CSARDEGVSGRYEQFF. The V call is TRBV20-1, the J call TRBJ2-1; 10 nucleotides line up with TRBD2. Germline V gives CDR1 DFQATT, CDR2 SNEGSKA (reference sequence). The CDR3 is 16 residues long. With V trimmed by 0 bases and J by 8 bases, 10 bases remained unmatched.

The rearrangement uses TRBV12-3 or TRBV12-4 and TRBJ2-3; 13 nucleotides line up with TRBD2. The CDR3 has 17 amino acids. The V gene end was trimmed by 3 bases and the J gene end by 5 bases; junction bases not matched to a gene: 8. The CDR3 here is CASSFVGRLAGGDTQYF. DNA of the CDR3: TGTGCCAGCAGTTTTGTGGGAAGACTAGCGGGAGGAGATACGCAGTATTTT.

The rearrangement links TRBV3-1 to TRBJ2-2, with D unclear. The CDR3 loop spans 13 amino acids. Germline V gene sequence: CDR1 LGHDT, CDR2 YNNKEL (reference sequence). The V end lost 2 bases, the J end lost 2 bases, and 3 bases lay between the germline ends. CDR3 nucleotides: TGTGCCAGCAGCCAAATCAACACCGGGGAGCTGTTTTTT. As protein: CASSQINTGELFF.

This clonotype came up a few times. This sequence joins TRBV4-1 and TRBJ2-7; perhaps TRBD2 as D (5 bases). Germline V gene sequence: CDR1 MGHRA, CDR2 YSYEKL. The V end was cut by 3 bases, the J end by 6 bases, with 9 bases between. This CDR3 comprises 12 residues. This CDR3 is CASSQTTSEQYF. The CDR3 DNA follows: TGCGCCAGCAGCCAGACTACTAGCGAGCAGTACTTC.

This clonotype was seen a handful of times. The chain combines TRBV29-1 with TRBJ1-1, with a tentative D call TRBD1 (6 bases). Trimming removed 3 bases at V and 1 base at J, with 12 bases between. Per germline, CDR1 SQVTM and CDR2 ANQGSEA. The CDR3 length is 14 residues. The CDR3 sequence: CSVDSLDRNTEAFF. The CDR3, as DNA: TGCAGCGTTGACTCTTTGGACAGGAACACTGAAGCTTTCTTT.

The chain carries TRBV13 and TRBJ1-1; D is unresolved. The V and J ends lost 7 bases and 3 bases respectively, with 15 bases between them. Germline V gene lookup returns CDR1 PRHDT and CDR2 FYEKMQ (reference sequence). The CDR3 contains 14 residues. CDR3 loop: CASNPPDVDTEAFF. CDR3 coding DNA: TGTGCCAGCAACCCTCCCGATGTGGACACTGAAGCTTTCTTT.

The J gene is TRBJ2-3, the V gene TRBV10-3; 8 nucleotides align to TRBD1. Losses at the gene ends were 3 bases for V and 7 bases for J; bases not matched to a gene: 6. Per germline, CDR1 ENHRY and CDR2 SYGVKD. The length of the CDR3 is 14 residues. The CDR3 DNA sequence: TGTGCCATCAGTGAAGGCAGGGGGCTATATACGCAGTATTTT. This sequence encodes CAISEGRGLYTQYF.

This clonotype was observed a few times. This chain's CDR3 is CASSPTGTGGHEQFF. CDR3 in DNA: TGTGCCAGCAGCCCTACCGGGACAGGGGGCCATGAGCAGTTCTTC. The chain recombines TRBV7-3 with TRBJ2-1; 12 bases map to TRBD1. The CDR3 is 15 residues long. The germline gives CDR1 SGHTA, CDR2 FQGTGA. With 5 bases clipped from V and 8 bases from J, the junction kept 7 bases outside the gene matches. Filled out from reference TRBV7-3 and TRBJ2-1, the complete variable domain reads GAGVSQTPSNKVTEKGKYVELRCDPISGHTALYWYRQSLGQGPEFLIYFQGTGAADDSGLPNDRFFAVRPEGSVSTLKIQRTERGDSAVYLCASSPTGTGGHEQFFGPGTRLTVL.

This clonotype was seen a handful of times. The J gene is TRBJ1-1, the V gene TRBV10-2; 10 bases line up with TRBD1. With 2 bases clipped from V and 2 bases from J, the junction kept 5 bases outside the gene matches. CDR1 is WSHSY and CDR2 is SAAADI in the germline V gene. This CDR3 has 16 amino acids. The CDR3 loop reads CASSEVRDRGNTEAFF. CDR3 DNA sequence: TGCGCCAGCAGTGAGGTACGGGACAGGGGTAACACTGAAGCTTTCTTT.